This T cell receptor (beta chain) was sequenced in a study of regulatory T cells in long-lasting Graves disease. Ten or more counts support this clonotype. The CDR3 has 12 residues. V was clipped by 0 bases and J by 10 bases, with 7 bases between them. Germline V CDR1 and CDR2: SGHVS, FNYEAQ. Sequencing libraries for TCR beta were prepared with iRepertoire HTBI primers and Arm-PCR of CDR3 regions. TCRdb passed the multiplex PCR reads through MiXCR, listing each CDR3 protein once. This table has under 500,000 distinct CDR3 sequences, roughly 15% appearing once. The time point was: newly diagnosed GD, antithyroid drugs for less than 3 months. Making the TCR library involved RNA that had been extracted from PBMCs. The same specimen was also included in a second study, on T cells in Graves' hyperthyroidism and ophthalmopathy. According to that study: The HTBI primer set was used in a first-round RT-PCR of the TCR CDR3.

This chain joins TRBV7-6 and TRBJ2-1; D is unclear. This TCR came from a woman aged 30 to 39 with Graves disease. This specimen consisted of peripheral blood mononuclear cells (PBMCs), obtained at new diagnosis, from a patient treated with antithyroid drugs. DNA of the CDR3: TGTGCCAGCAGCTTAGCAGGGCTGGAGCAGTTCTTC. Translated: CASSLAGLEQFF.